This entry lists 24 T cell receptor beta chains sequenced from one sample in a study of cytomegalovirus exposure and HLA in healthy donors. Amplification used 60 Vbeta primers and 13 Jbeta primers. Here immunoSEQ multiplex PCR was the method, and the copy in TCRdb shows in-frame clones only, minus some. The sample lists about 160,000 clones, about 80% seen once, with approximately 8.7% in the top ten. The sequenced material came from PBMCs. The receptors shown here come from a man younger than 30 in good health and CMV-seropositive.

The chain employs TRBV19 and TRBJ2-7, with D maybe TRBD1 (5 bases). The CDR3 is 14 amino acids. Trimming pared 6 bases from V and 3 bases from J, leaving 15 bases between. CDR1 is LNHDA, CDR2 SQIVND, per germline (reference sequence). The CDR3 DNA sequence: TGTGCCAGTAGCCCAGGGAACGGCCTCTACGAGCAGTACTTC. Translation gives CASSPGNGLYEQYF.

The rearrangement links TRBV5-1 to TRBJ2-7; maybe TRBD2 (6 bases). The CDR3 is 13 residues long. Germline CDR1 SGHRS, CDR2 YFSETQ. V lost 1 base to trimming and J lost 7 bases, with 12 bases between them. For the CDR3, the DNA is TGCGCCAGCAGCTTGAACCGGGGGAGTGAGCAGTACTTC. It translates to CASSLNRGSEQYF.

The V call is TRBV6-5, the J call TRBJ2-1; 8 positions agree with TRBD1. Germline values: CDR1 MNHEY, CDR2 SVGAGI. J gave up 10 bases and V 0 bases, and 11 bases lay outside the gene matches. The CDR3 consists of 16 residues. The CDR3, as DNA: TGTGCCAGCAGTTACTCGAAATCAGGGGGCGGGTGGGAGCAGTTCTTC. Translating it yields CASSYSKSGGGWEQFF.

The V and J genes are TRBV4-1 and TRBJ1-1, with a weak D call TRBD1 (5 bases). The germline V and J ends were trimmed by 0 bases and 9 bases, with 17 bases remaining between them. The CDR3 loop spans 15 amino acids. Germline V gene data show CDR1 as MGHRA and CDR2 as YSYEKL. CDR3 region: CASSQDGQTAVKAFF. Here the CDR3 DNA reads TGCGCCAGCAGCCAAGATGGCCAGACAGCTGTAAAAGCTTTCTTT.

The chain's CDR3 is CATSRSGGKETQYF. The CDR3 DNA reads as TGTGCCACCAGCAGATCCGGGGGGAAAGAGACCCAGTACTTC. The genes are TRBV15 and TRBJ2-5; TRBD2 matches at 7 bases. The germline gives CDR1 LNHNV, CDR2 YYDKDF (reference sequence). CDR3 length equals 14 residues. With 2 bases clipped from V and 3 bases from J, the junction kept 3 bases outside the gene matches.

This sequence joins TRBV4-2 and TRBJ1-4, with 8 bases lining up with TRBD1. The V and J ends lost 4 bases and 5 bases, in that order; junction bases with no gene match: 15. The V gene's germline CDR1 is LGHNA and CDR2 YNFKEQ. CDR3 length: 18 amino acids. The CDR3, as DNA: TGTGCCAGCAGCCCCCGGCCCCCCGACAGGGGCGGAAATGAAAAACTGTTTTTT. Its translation is CASSPRPPDRGGNEKLFF.

V gene TRBV7-2 combines with J gene TRBJ1-3; TRBD1 matches at 7 bases. CDR3 length equals 15 residues. Germline V gives CDR1 SGHTA, CDR2 FQGNSA. Germline trimming cut 5 bases from V and 4 bases from J; bases unmatched to any gene: 8. CDR3 amino acids: CASSTAGGYGNTIYF. The CDR3 DNA reads TGTGCCAGCAGCACGGCAGGGGGATACGGAAACACCATATATTTT.

The chain uses TRBV4-2 and TRBJ2-7, with 8 nucleotides matching TRBD2. Losses at the gene ends were 1 base for V and 4 bases for J; bases not matched to a gene: 6. Germline loops: CDR1 LGHNA, CDR2 YNFKEQ. The CDR3 length is 15 residues. CDR3 region: CASSQASSGRYEQYF. DNA of the CDR3: TGTGCCAGCAGCCAAGCGTCTAGCGGGCGGTACGAGCAGTACTTC.

The rearrangement uses TRBV6-5 and TRBJ2-2; D is ambiguous. CDR3 length equals 15 residues. Germline V lookup: CDR1 MNHEY, CDR2 SVGAGI. V was shortened by 0 bases and J by 6 bases, with 11 bases between the two germline ends. The chain's CDR3 is CASSYSHSTPGELFF. In DNA, the CDR3 is TGTGCCAGCAGTTACTCCCACTCAACCCCCGGGGAGCTGTTTTTT.

V gene TRBV6-5 combines with J gene TRBJ1-6, with D tentatively TRBD1 (5 bases). V was cut by 6 bases and J by 1 base, with 10 bases left in between. CDR3 length: 15 residues. Germline V CDR1 and CDR2: MNHEY, SVGAGI. The CDR3 coding sequence is TGTGCCAGCAGAGCAGGGAGGTCCTATAATTCACCCCTCCACTTT. It translates to CASRAGRSYNSPLHF.

The V call is TRBV11-3, the J call TRBJ1-1; D is uncertain. Germline assignment: CDR1 SGHNT and CDR2 YENEEA. V shed 4 bases and J shed 2 bases, with 5 bases lying between them. This CDR3 is 12 amino acids long. The CDR3 reads CASSSRNTEAFF. The CDR3 coding sequence is TGTGCCAGCAGCTCCCGTAACACTGAAGCTTTCTTT.

This rearrangement joins TRBV2 to TRBJ1-5; no clear D. V lost 6 bases, J lost 4 bases, and 10 bases lay in between. The CDR3 has 13 residues. Looked up from germline, CDR1 is SNHLY and CDR2 is FYNNEI. The CDR3 DNA follows: TGTGCCAGCAGGGGAGAATTAAATCAGCCCCAGCATTTT. Protein: CASRGELNQPQHF.

V gene TRBV19 combines with J gene TRBJ2-2, with D perhaps TRBD2 (5 bases). The CDR3 has 15 amino acids. CDR1 and CDR2 (germline): LNHDA, SQIVND (reference sequence). V was trimmed by 7 bases and J by 6 bases, leaving 18 bases between them. CDR3 DNA: TGTGCCAGTATGGCAGGCGGAGGATTTGCCGGGGAGCTGTTTTTT. Amino acid sequence: CASMAGGGFAGELFF.

This clone was seen more than once but under ten times. The chain couples TRBV5-6 to TRBJ1-4, with a possible D match to TRBD1 (6 bases). The CDR3 totals 16 residues. V lost 3 bases to trimming and J lost 0 bases, with 12 bases between them. Germline assignment: CDR1 SGHDT and CDR2 YYEEEE. The chain's CDR3 is CASSSIRQATNEKLFF. The CDR3 bases are TGTGCCAGCAGCTCAATCCGACAGGCAACTAATGAAAAACTGTTTTTT.

This chain uses TRBV19 with TRBJ2-1; D perhaps matches TRBD1 (5 bases). The length of the CDR3 is 14 residues. V was pared by 2 bases and J by 4 bases, with 9 bases between. In germline, CDR1 is LNHDA, CDR2 SQIVND (reference sequence). The CDR3: CASSINSGYNEQFF. Written as DNA, the CDR3 is TGTGCCAGTAGTATAAATTCAGGGTACAATGAGCAGTTCTTC.

This chain joins TRBV6-5 and TRBJ1-4; 10 bases match TRBD1. Germline V CDR1 and CDR2: MNHEY, SVGAGI. J gave up 5 bases and V 5 bases, and 5 bases lay outside the gene matches. This CDR3 is 15 amino acids long. The chain's CDR3 is CASSPRTGGNEKLFF. In nucleotides, the CDR3 is TGTGCCAGCAGTCCGCGGACAGGGGGGAATGAAAAACTGTTTTTT.

This clone was counted between two and nine times. The J gene is TRBJ1-5, the V gene TRBV19, with 8 bases aligning to TRBD1. The CDR3 covers 15 residues. Trimming at V came to 7 bases and at J to 1 base, leaving 6 bases not matched to a gene. Germline V gene lookup returns CDR1 LNHDA and CDR2 SQIVND (reference sequence). CDR3 sequence (DNA): TGTGCCAGTACCTCGGACAGGGCGAGCAATCAGCCCCAGCATTTT. This gives the protein CASTSDRASNQPQHF.

The chain links TRBV23-1 to TRBJ1-5; the D is unclear. TRBV23-1 is classed as an ORF, of uncertain function. Trimming left V 9 bases short and J 9 bases short, with 24 bases between. This CDR3 has 15 amino acids. Written as DNA, the CDR3 is TGCGCCAGGGGAGAGCCCCGACATGGGCGATTGCCCCAGCATTTT. Translation gives CARGEPRHGRLPQHF.

In this sample, this clone turned up a few times. The chain is built from TRBV9 and TRBJ2-3; tentatively, D is TRBD1 (6 bases). V lost 0 bases to trimming and J lost 3 bases, with 14 bases between them. Looked up from germline, CDR1 is SGDLS and CDR2 is YYNGEE. This CDR3 is built from 16 residues. The CDR3: CASSVGTVKRTDTQYF. The CDR3 bases are TGTGCCAGCAGCGTAGGGACAGTTAAGAGGACAGATACGCAGTATTTT.

The CDR3 DNA follows: TGCGCCAGCAGTAAATCAGCGGGACCGACCTACGAGCAGTACTTC. It translates to CASSKSAGPTYEQYF. V usage is TRBV4-1 and J usage is TRBJ2-7; TRBD2 agrees at 7 bases. The junction had 10 bases not matched to a gene; V was cut back by 6 bases and J by 2 bases. Per the germline V gene, CDR1 is MGHRA and CDR2 is YSYEKL. The CDR3 has 15 residues.

This chain uses TRBV7-9 with TRBJ2-5; 9 bases match TRBD2. Trimming at V came to 5 bases and at J to 3 bases, leaving 4 bases not matched to a gene. CDR3 length: 14 residues. Germline lookup yields CDR1 SEHNR and CDR2 FQNEAQ (reference sequence). The CDR3 DNA is TGTGCCAGCAGCACGAGACTAGCGGAAGAGACCCAGTACTTC. This sequence encodes CASSTRLAEETQYF.

The V and J genes are TRBV18 and TRBJ1-2; D is uncertain. The CDR3 length is 13 residues. V was clipped by 2 bases and J by 8 bases, with 12 bases between them. Germline CDR1 is KGHSH and CDR2 is LQKENI. The CDR3 spells CASSPLDGDGYTF. CDR3 nucleotide sequence: TGTGCCAGCTCACCATTAGACGGAGACGGCTACACCTTC.

As regards this clone: A junction end diverges from the germline sequence, so it may reflect a read error. The V call is TRBV7-3, the J call TRBJ2-5; D remains ambiguous. In germline, CDR1 is SGHTA, CDR2 FQGTGA. This CDR3 spans 10 amino acids. The CDR3 loop is CASSLVGVDF. The CDR3, as DNA: TGTGCCAGCAGCTTAGTGGGCGTGGACTTC. Full variable domain (outside the CDR3, taken from reference TRBV7-3 and TRBJ2-5): GAGVSQTPSNKVTEKGKYVELRCDPISGHTALYWYRQSLGQGPEFLIYFQGTGAADDSGLPNDRFFAVRPEGSVSTLKIQRTERGDSAVYLCASSLVGVDFGPGTRLLVL.

The chain employs TRBV25-1 and TRBJ2-7; possible D gene TRBD2, 6 bases. The V end was cut by 8 bases, the J end by 4 bases, with 18 bases between. Per the germline V gene, CDR1 is MGHDK and CDR2 is SYGVNS. The CDR3 is 14 residues long. The CDR3 coding sequence is TGTGCCAGCTCGTCGCGGGGAGCGCCGTACGAGCAGTACTTC. It is translated as CASSSRGAPYEQYF.